Below are 12 T cell receptor beta chains sequenced from a single sample in a study of T cells in Graves' hyperthyroidism and ophthalmopathy. There were TCR beta CDR3 regions amplified from RNA transcripts. HTBI primers were used for first-round RT-PCR of the TCR CDR3. TCRdb reprocessed the multiplex PCR reads via MiXCR and lists one record per CDR3 protein. This sample yields hundreds of thousands of distinct CDR3 sequences, of which roughly 15% are seen a single time; roughly 19% belongs to the top ten. Material: blood. Receptor source: an older woman with Graves' ophthalmopathy.

This clonotype was observed a handful of times. The gene calls are TRBV28 and TRBJ1-5; no definite D call. V gave up 10 bases and J gave up 10 bases, with 11 bases separating them. The germline V gene has CDR1 MDHEN and CDR2 SYDVKM. This CDR3 is built from 10 residues. The CDR3 nucleotides are TGTGCCACCAGCGGGTTACCCCAGCATTTT. Amino acid sequence: CATSGLPQHF.

This clonotype came up a few times. The chain has TRBV28 and TRBJ2-1; D is unresolved. The CDR3 sequence is 13 residues long. The V end was cut by 2 bases, the J end by 9 bases, with 11 bases between. The germline gives CDR1 MDHEN, CDR2 SYDVKM. This CDR3 reads CASSLIIRAEQFF. In nucleotides, the CDR3 is TGTGCCAGCAGTTTAATAATACGGGCTGAGCAGTTCTTC.

Ten or more counts support this clonotype. This sequence joins TRBV2 and TRBJ1-2; 7 positions match TRBD1. Unmatched junction bases numbered 9, after V lost 6 bases and J lost 2 bases. The germline CDR1 and CDR2 sequences are SNHLY and FYNNEI. The CDR3 covers 15 residues. CDR3 in DNA: TGTGCCAGCAGGCCCACAGGGGCCACCAACTATGGCTACACCTTC. This codes for CASRPTGATNYGYTF.

The rearrangement uses TRBV4-1 and TRBJ2-5, with TRBD1 matching 9 bases. Losses at the gene ends were 8 bases for V and 1 base for J; bases not matched to a gene: 8. This CDR3 is 15 amino acids long. CDR1 MGHRA and CDR2 YSYEKL come from the germline V gene. The CDR3: CASASGQGGQETQYF. The CDR3 DNA reads TGCGCCAGCGCTTCGGGACAGGGAGGCCAAGAGACCCAGTACTTC.

V usage is TRBV10-3 and J usage is TRBJ2-5; TRBD1 matches at 9 bases. This CDR3 has 15 amino acids. With V trimmed by 2 bases and J by 5 bases, 6 bases remained unmatched. Germline lookup yields CDR1 ENHRY and CDR2 SYGVKD. CDR3 sequence: CAISEGTGGGETQYF. The DNA for the CDR3 is TGTGCCATCAGTGAGGGAACAGGGGGCGGGGAGACCCAGTACTTC.

This clonotype was found many times. In nucleotides, the CDR3 is TGTGCCAGCAGCAGGTCCAGCACGGAGACCCAGTACTTC. As protein: CASSRSSTETQYF. V usage is TRBV7-8 and J usage is TRBJ2-5; no clear D gene. CDR3 length: 13 residues. V was trimmed by 5 bases and J by 5 bases, leaving 12 bases between them. The V gene's germline CDR1 is SGHVS and CDR2 FQNEAQ.

This clonotype was found many times. The V and J genes are TRBV27 and TRBJ2-7; D gene unclear. This CDR3 has 14 residues. The germline CDR1 and CDR2 sequences are MNHEY and SMNVEV (reference sequence). Trimming removed 0 bases from V and 6 bases from J, with 12 bases in between. The CDR3, as DNA: TGTGCCAGCAGTTTATCGAGGAGAGTAGCCGAGCAGTACTTC. This sequence encodes CASSLSRRVAEQYF.

This clonotype was detected a few times. CDR3 DNA: TGTGCCAGTAGTCACGAGGCTGTCACCACAGATACGCAGTATTTT. The encoded protein is CASSHEAVTTDTQYF. This chain joins TRBV19 and TRBJ2-3; D gene unclear. The CDR3 spans 15 residues. In germline, CDR1 is LNHDA, CDR2 SQIVND (reference sequence). V was shortened by 5 bases and J by 2 bases, with 14 bases between the two germline ends.

This clonotype was observed a handful of times. The chain combines TRBV20-1 with TRBJ2-1; 10 nucleotides match TRBD2. This CDR3 region has 15 residues. V lost 5 bases and J lost 0; bases outside the gene matches: 4. CDR1 is DFQATT and CDR2 is SNEGSKA in the germline V gene (reference sequence). The CDR3 DNA reads TGCAGTGCTCGAGGACTAGCGGACTCCTACAATGAGCAGTTCTTC. The encoded protein is CSARGLADSYNEQFF.

This clonotype was seen at least ten times. The V gene is TRBV30, the J gene TRBJ2-2; 7 bases align to TRBD1. Losses at the gene ends were 3 bases for V and 2 bases for J; bases not matched to a gene: 3. Germline V gene sequence: CDR1 GTSNPN, CDR2 SVGIG (reference sequence). The CDR3 spans 14 residues. The CDR3, as DNA: TGTGCCTGGAGGGGACAGATCAACACCGGGGAGCTGTTTTTT. Translated, it gives CAWRGQINTGELFF.

The chain is built from TRBV15 and TRBJ1-5; maybe TRBD1 (5 bases). V was cut by 0 bases and J by 2 bases, with 11 bases left in between. Germline V gene data show CDR1 as LNHNV and CDR2 as YYDKDF (reference sequence). The CDR3 is made up of 16 amino acids. CDR3 in amino acids: CATSRDLRGRNQPQHF. DNA for the CDR3: TGTGCCACCAGCAGAGATCTAAGGGGACGCAATCAGCCCCAGCATTTT.

The V and J genes are TRBV2 and TRBJ1-5; the match to TRBD1 covers 8 bases. CDR1 SNHLY and CDR2 FYNNEI come from the germline V gene. CDR3 size: 14 residues. The V gene end was trimmed by 8 bases and the J gene end by 4 bases; junction bases not matched to a gene: 7. In DNA, the CDR3 is TGTGCCAGCGGTACAGGGGGAGGAAATCAGCCCCAGCATTTT. This sequence encodes CASGTGGGNQPQHF.